One T cell receptor (beta chain) is described in this entry. TCRdb re-derived calls from the 5' RACE reads in MiXCR, one entry per CDR3 protein. Of 350,000 to 550,000 distinct CDR3 sequences in the sample, about a sixth were seen once. The record originates from a study of T-cell memory formation after mild COVID-19. Germline V CDR1 and CDR2: ENHRY, SYGVKD. Trimming left V 8 bases short and J 9 bases short, with 16 bases between. The CDR3 extends over 12 amino acids. Sequences were obtained from PBMCs or a T cell subset sorted from them (not recorded which). This clonotype was sampled from a man younger than 35 who had mild COVID-19 (a few samples of this study predate the infection). Cell type and time point are not known. The chain uses TRBV10-3 and TRBJ2-5, with D tentatively TRBD2 (6 bases). The CDR3 loop reads CAIEGDGGAQYF. The CDR3 region has the DNA TGTGCCATCGAAGGGGACGGAGGGGCCCAGTACTTC.